This TCR beta chain derives from a study of blood T cell repertoires in COVID-19. For the study at large: COVID-19 samples, acute and convalescent, were from the United States, Italy and Spain. T cells, B-cell-depleted T cells, or PBMCs provided the cDNA or gDNA that served as material.

Per germline, CDR1 SGDLS and CDR2 YYNGEE. Trimming removed 1 base at V and 9 bases at J, with 14 bases between. The CDR3 runs 14 residues. Authors' processing steps: Amplified reference gene primers provided the basis for estimating nucleated cell counts. Profiled with immunoSEQ multiplex PCR; TCRdb holds only in-frame clones, not every one. V and J calls and clone size follow that table, whereas D and trimming were derived from the DNA. The sample comprises about 90,000 clones, around 94% of which are singletons, and about 5.9% rests with the top ten. This receptor was obtained from a woman aged 60-70 years with active COVID-19. The sample comprised peripheral blood. The J gene is TRBJ2-1, the V gene TRBV9; D might be TRBD2 (6 bases). CDR3 sequence: CASSVHGDFGEQFF. The CDR3 coding sequence is TGTGCCAGCAGCGTACACGGGGACTTCGGTGAGCAGTTCTTC.